This TCR beta chain is drawn from a study of T cell responses to AZD1222 COVID-19 vaccine. The J segment lost 7 bases and the V segment lost 4 bases, leaving 16 bases of the junction unmatched. Germline V gene sequence: CDR1 SGHDN, CDR2 FVKESK. The CDR3 runs 18 residues. Clones were sequenced by immunoSEQ multiplex PCR, and TCRdb holds only the in-frame ones, with some missing. The sample includes 95,000 to 110,000 clones, roughly 89% of them seen just once. Sequenced material: peripheral blood, taken on day 0 of AZD1222 vaccination. V gene TRBV14 combines with J gene TRBJ2-1; 10 bases match TRBD1. This TCR was recovered from an adult in good health. The CDR3 DNA is TGTGCCAGCAGCCGTGCCCGGTCCGGACAGGGGGAAAGAAATGAGCAGTTCTTC. Protein sequence: CASSRARSGQGERNEQFF. Full variable domain (missing parts from reference TRBV14 and TRBJ2-1): EAGVTQFPSHSVIEKGQTVTLRCDPISGHDNLYWYRRVMGKEIKFLLHFVKESKQDESGMPNNRFLAERTGGTYSTLKVQPAELEDSGVYFCASSRARSGQGERNEQFFGPGTRLTVL.